The 9 T cell receptor beta chains below all came from one sample that was sequenced in a study of cytomegalovirus exposure and HLA in healthy donors (TCRdb year 2017). Library prep was done by the immunoSEQ multiplex PCR assay. A mixture of 60 forward primers for TCR Vbeta segments and 13 reverse primers for TCR Jbeta segments was used in the multiplex PCR. The clones in this table, taken by TCRdb from immuneACCESS, are in-frame only. Not every clone is retained; where verified, under half of the shortfall comes from an unresolved V gene, and the cause of the rest is unknown. This sample comprises 130,000 to 150,000 clones, 78% of them detected only once. 2.8% of the sample is held by the ten biggest clonotypes. Input material: PBMCs. The receptors here all came from a male donor in good health and CMV-seronegative.

The rearrangement joins TRBV30 to TRBJ2-7; D possibly corresponds to TRBD1 (5 bases). Per germline, CDR1 GTSNPN and CDR2 SVGIG (reference sequence). Between the trimmed V and J ends, which lost 2 bases and 4 bases, there was a span of 12 bases. This CDR3 spans 13 amino acids. CDR3 protein: CAWSKDIRYEQYF. In DNA form, the CDR3 reads TGTGCCTGGAGTAAGGACATACGGTACGAGCAGTACTTC.

CDR3 DNA: TGTGCCAGCAGCGATTCAGCGGGAATGGGGGAGACCCAGTACTTC. This translates into CASSDSAGMGETQYF. J is TRBJ2-5 and V is TRBV27; 7 bases are shared with TRBD2. Germline trimming cut 6 bases from V and 5 bases from J; bases unmatched to any gene: 12. CDR1 and CDR2 (germline): MNHEY, SMNVEV (reference sequence). This CDR3 spans 15 amino acids.

The V and J genes are TRBV7-3 and TRBJ2-7; TRBD1 aligns across 9 bases. V gave up 7 bases and J gave up 1 base; unmatched junction bases: 5. There are 14 residues in the CDR3. CDR1 and CDR2 (germline): SGHTA, FQGTGA. This CDR3 reads CASKPDRGSYEQYF. The CDR3 DNA reads TGTGCCAGCAAACCGGACAGGGGATCCTACGAGCAGTACTTC.

The V gene is TRBV19, the J gene TRBJ2-1; 7 nucleotides match TRBD2. Germline V lookup: CDR1 LNHDA, CDR2 SQIVND (reference sequence). The CDR3 runs 16 residues. V gave up 3 bases and J gave up 4 bases; unmatched junction bases: 9. Here the CDR3 reads CASSIGPASGYNEQFF. The CDR3 DNA reads as TGTGCCAGTAGTATTGGTCCGGCTAGCGGTTACAATGAGCAGTTCTTC.

On this clone itself: The junction and the germline gene differ at one end; a read error may be behind it. This chain joins TRBV7-7 and TRBJ2-3; TRBD2 matches 11 bases. This CDR3 spans 17 amino acids. Germline V gene data show CDR1 as SSHAT and CDR2 as FNYEAQ (reference sequence). CDR3 sequence reads: CASSSEGLAVGTDTQYF. The CDR3 DNA follows: TGTGCTAGCAGCTCAGAGGGACTAGCGGTAGGCACAGATACGCAGTATTTT.

This clone came up once. CDR3 residues: CASSREPRGGYTF. As DNA, the CDR3 is TGTGCCAGCAGCCGCGAACCCCGGGGTGGCTACACCTTC. This chain uses TRBV2 with TRBJ1-2; no clear D gene. This CDR3 comprises 13 residues. The V and J ends lost 6 bases and 7 bases respectively, with 15 bases between them. Germline lookup yields CDR1 SNHLY and CDR2 FYNNEI.

CDR3 bases: TGTGCCAGCAGCAGGGGACTAGATTCCAATGAGCAGTTCTTC. It specifies CASSRGLDSNEQFF. The genes are TRBV27 and TRBJ2-1, with 8 bases that match TRBD2. There are 14 residues in the CDR3. Germline CDR1 is MNHEY and CDR2 is SMNVEV (reference sequence). V gave up 6 bases and J gave up 6 bases; unmatched junction bases: 7.

The genes are TRBV5-1 and TRBJ1-2; 7 bases match TRBD1. With 4 bases clipped from V and 6 bases from J, the junction kept 3 bases outside the gene matches. The CDR3 consists of 12 residues. CDR1 and CDR2 from the germline V gene are SGHRS and YFSETQ. The CDR3 sequence is CASSVTGNGYTF. CDR3 bases: TGCGCCAGCAGCGTGACAGGGAATGGCTACACCTTC. Using reference TRBV5-1 and TRBJ1-2 for the parts outside the CDR3, the full variable domain is KAGVTQTPRYLIKTRGQQVTLSCSPISGHRSVSWYQQTPGQGLQFLFEYFSETQRNKGNFPGRFSGRQFSNSRSEMNVSTLELGDSALYLCASSVTGNGYTFGSGTRLTVV.

The rearrangement links TRBV5-1 to TRBJ2-3, with 7 bases aligning to TRBD1. The CDR3 sequence is 14 residues long. CDR1 and CDR2 from the germline V gene are SGHRS and YFSETQ. Losses at the gene ends were 5 bases for V and 5 bases for J; bases not matched to a gene: 8. Here the CDR3 DNA reads TGCGCCAGCAGAAGACAGGGAATAGGAGATACGCAGTATTTT. It specifies CASRRQGIGDTQYF.